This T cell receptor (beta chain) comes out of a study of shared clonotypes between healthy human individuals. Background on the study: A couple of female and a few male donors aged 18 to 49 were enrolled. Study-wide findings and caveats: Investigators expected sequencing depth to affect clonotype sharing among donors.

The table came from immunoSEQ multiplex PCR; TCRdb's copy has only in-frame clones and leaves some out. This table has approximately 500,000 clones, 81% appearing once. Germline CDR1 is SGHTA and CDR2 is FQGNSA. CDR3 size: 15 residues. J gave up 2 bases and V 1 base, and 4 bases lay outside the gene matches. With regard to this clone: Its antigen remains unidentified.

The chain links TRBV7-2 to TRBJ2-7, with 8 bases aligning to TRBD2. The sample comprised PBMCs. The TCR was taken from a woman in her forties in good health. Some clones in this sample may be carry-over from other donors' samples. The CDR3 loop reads CASSLGSGSPYEQYF. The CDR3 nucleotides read TGTGCCAGCAGCTTAGGGAGCGGGAGTCCCTACGAGCAGTACTTC. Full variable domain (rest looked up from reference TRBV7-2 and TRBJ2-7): GAGVSQSPSNKVTEKGKDVELRCDPISGHTALYWYRQSLGQGLEFLIYFQGNSAPDKSGLPSDRFSAERTGGSVSTLTIQRTQQEDSAVYLCASSLGSGSPYEQYFGPGTRLTVT.